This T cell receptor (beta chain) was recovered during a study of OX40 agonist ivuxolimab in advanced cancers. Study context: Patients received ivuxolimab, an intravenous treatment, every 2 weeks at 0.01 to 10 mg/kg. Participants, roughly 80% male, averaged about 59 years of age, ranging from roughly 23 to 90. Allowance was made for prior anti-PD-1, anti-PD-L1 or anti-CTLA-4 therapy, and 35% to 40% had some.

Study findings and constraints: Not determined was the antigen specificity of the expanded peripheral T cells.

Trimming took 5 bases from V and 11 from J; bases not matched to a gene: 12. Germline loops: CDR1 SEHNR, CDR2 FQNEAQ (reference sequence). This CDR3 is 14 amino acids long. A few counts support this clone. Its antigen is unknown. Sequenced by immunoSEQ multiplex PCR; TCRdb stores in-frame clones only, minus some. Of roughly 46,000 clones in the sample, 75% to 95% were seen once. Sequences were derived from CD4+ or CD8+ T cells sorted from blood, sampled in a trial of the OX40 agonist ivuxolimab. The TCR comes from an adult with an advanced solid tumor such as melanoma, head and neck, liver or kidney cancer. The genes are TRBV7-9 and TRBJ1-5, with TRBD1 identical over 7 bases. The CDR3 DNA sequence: TGTGCCAGCAGCGGGATGACACCAGGGGGGACCCAGCATTTT. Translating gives CASSGMTPGGTQHF.